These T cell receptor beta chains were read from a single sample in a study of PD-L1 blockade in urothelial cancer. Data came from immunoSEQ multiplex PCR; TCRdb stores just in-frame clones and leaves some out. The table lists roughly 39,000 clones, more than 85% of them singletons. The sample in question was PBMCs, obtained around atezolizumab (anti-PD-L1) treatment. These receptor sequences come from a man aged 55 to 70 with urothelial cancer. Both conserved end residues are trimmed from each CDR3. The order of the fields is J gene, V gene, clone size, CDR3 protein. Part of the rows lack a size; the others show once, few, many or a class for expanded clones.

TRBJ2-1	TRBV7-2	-	ASSLGLAGENEQF
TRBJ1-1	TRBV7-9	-	ASSLVETSLEAF
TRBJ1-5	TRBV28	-	ATHRSGGLEPQH
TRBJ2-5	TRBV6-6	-	ASSPSVSGSETQY
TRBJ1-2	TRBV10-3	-	AISEGQGGNYGYT
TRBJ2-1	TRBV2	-	ASRLDRSSYNEQF
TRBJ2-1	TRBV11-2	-	ASSLDSSAKGGEQF
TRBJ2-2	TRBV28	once	ASRRQGGTGELF
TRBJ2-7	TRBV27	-	AISLRKSSYEQY
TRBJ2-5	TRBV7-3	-	ASSLNSGRAGETQY
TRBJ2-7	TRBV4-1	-	ASSQDGRDLLGEQY
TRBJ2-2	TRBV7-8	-	ATTAQTAGDTGELF
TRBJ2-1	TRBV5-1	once	ASSLESSLRGNEQF
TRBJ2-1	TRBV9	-	ASSVATMASGLDEQF
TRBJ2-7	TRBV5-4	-	ASSLEQGYEQY
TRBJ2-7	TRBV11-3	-	ASTLGGQGDYEQY
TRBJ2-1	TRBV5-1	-	ASSLSGASYNEQF
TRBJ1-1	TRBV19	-	ASSTVPGTEAF
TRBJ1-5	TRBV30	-	ASGGDRGLGQPQH
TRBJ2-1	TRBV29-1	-	SVEGDNEQF
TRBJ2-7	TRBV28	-	ASTLGGTSGIYEQY
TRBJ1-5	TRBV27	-	ASSLRPGGDQPQH
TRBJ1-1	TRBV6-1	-	ASSAGWEGNTEAF
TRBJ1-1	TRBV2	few	ASSAGGFTEAF
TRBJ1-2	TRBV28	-	ASSFPLGGPYGYT
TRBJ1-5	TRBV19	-	ASSSHRGGNNQPQH